This is a list of T cell receptor beta chains from one sample in a study of molecular identifiers for immune sequencing clone quantification. TCRdb fed the PCR reads into MiXCR, producing one record per CDR3 protein. This table holds a few hundred thousand distinct CDR3 sequences, roughly 24% found once. Sequencing was carried out using naive CD8+ T cells from blood, with Jurkat cell RNA spiked in. The receptors stem from a human donor in good health. Some libraries in this study had Jurkat cell RNA spiked in. Both conserved end residues are part of each CDR3. A D gene is named only where the DNA matches it firmly. A clone size is listed for some rows: how often the clone was seen (once, few, many), or a class if it is expanded.

V	D	J	size	CDR3	DNA
TRBV19	-	TRBJ2-7	-	CASTYYAGEQYF	TGTGCCAGTACCTACTACGCGGGGGAGCAGTACTTC
TRBV4-3	TRBD1	TRBJ2-7	many	CASSQGTGIDEQYF	TGCGCCAGCAGCCAAGGGACAGGGATTGACGAGCAGTACTTC
TRBV12-3/TRBV12-4	-	TRBJ1-5	-	CASQSQVYNQPQHF	TGTGCCAGTCAGTCTCAGGTGTACAATCAGCCCCAGCATTTT
TRBV29-1	-	TRBJ2-2	many	CSVVQGTGELFF	TGCAGCGTTGTCCAGGGGACCGGGGAGCTGTTTTTT
TRBV19	TRBD2	TRBJ2-1	-	CASSIDGLAGPYNEQIF	TGTGCCAGTAGTATAGATGGGCTAGCGGGACCCTACAATGAGCAGATCTTC
TRBV6-1	-	TRBJ2-7	many	CASSEVHEQYF	TGTGCCAGCAGTGAAGTCCACGAGCAGTACTTC
TRBV6-2/TRBV6-3	-	TRBJ2-3	many	CASNLGGTDTQYF	TGTGCCAGCAATTTAGGGGGAACAGATACGCAGTATTTT
TRBV27	-	TRBJ2-7	few	CASSLSRRSEQYF	TGTGCCAGCAGTCTAAGCCGCCGGAGCGAGCAGTACTTC
TRBV19	TRBD1	TRBJ2-1	few	CASSIGSGTGVHEQFF	TGTGCCAGTAGTATTGGGTCAGGGACAGGGGTCCATGAGCAGTTCTTC
TRBV9	TRBD1	TRBJ1-1	-	CASSNERGLAFF	TGTGCCAGCAGCAACGAAAGGGGGCTAGCTTTCTTT
TRBV12-3/TRBV12-4	TRBD2	TRBJ2-5	few	CASSPWTSGGAEQETQYF	TGTGCCAGCAGTCCCTGGACTAGCGGGGGGGCGGAGCAAGAGACCCAGTACTTC
TRBV6-5	TRBD2	TRBJ2-3	many	CASSLAGLVTDTQYF	TGTGCCAGCAGTCTCGCCGGACTAGTAACAGATACGCAGTATTTT
TRBV7-9	-	TRBJ2-7	few	CASSLSGQRITYEQYF	TGTGCCAGCAGCTTATCGGGCCAGAGAATAACCTACGAGCAGTACTTC
TRBV7-8	-	TRBJ1-6	-	CASSSRQGLNSPLHF	TGTGCCAGCAGCTCAAGGCAGGGTTTGAATTCACCCCTCCACTTT
TRBV27	-	TRBJ2-7	few	CASNHPDTYEQYF	TGTGCCAGCAACCATCCCGACACCTACGAGCAGTACTTC
TRBV6-1	TRBD2	TRBJ2-3	many	CASSGLAGSTDTQYF	TGTGCCAGCAGTGGGCTAGCGGGAAGCACAGATACGCAGTATTTT
TRBV10-2	-	TRBJ1-2	-	CASSELVGGYGYTF	TGCGCCAGCAGTGAGCTGGTAGGGGGCTATGGCTACACCTTC
TRBV7-2	TRBD2	TRBJ2-1	many	CASSPGLAGELTHEQFF	TGTGCCAGCAGCCCGGGACTAGCGGGAGAGTTAACCCATGAGCAGTTCTTC
TRBV4-1	-	TRBJ2-7	few	CASSQEEGSTYEQYF	TGCGCCAGCAGCCAAGAAGAGGGTAGCACCTACGAGCAGTACTTC
TRBV6-2/TRBV6-3	-	TRBJ2-4	-	CASSYTLTENLAKNIQYF	TGTGCCAGCAGTTACACATTGACAGAAAACTTAGCCAAAAACATTCAGTACTTC
TRBV7-9	-	TRBJ2-1	-	CASSFPTGTRGDNEQFF	TGTGCCAGCAGCTTCCCAACAGGCACGCGAGGAGACAATGAGCAGTTCTTC
TRBV14	-	TRBJ1-2	-	CASSQLNKDSGNGYTF	TGTGCCAGCAGCCAACTGAATAAGGACAGTGGAAATGGCTACACCTTC
TRBV29-1	TRBD2	TRBJ2-1	many	CSVEWRGTYNEQFF	TGCAGCGTTGAATGGCGGGGGACCTACAATGAGCAGTTCTTC
TRBV15	-	TRBJ2-1	few	CATSTGVDYNEQFF	TGTGCCACCAGCACCGGGGTGGACTACAATGAGCAGTTCTTC
TRBV20-1	-	TRBJ1-1	many	CSARDYEAGTEAFF	TGCAGTGCTAGAGATTATGAAGCGGGAACTGAAGCTTTCTTT
TRBV5-5	TRBD1	TRBJ1-1	-	CASSLGLTGQGKDTEAFF	TGTGCCAGCAGCTTGGGCCTTACCGGACAGGGGAAGGACACTGAAGCTTTCTTT
TRBV2	-	TRBJ1-1	many	CASSGTYEAFF	TGTGCCAGCAGTGGGACGTATGAAGCTTTCTTT
TRBV12-3/TRBV12-4	-	TRBJ1-1	few	CASSPRPNTEAFF	TGTGCCAGCAGTCCCAGACCGAACACTGAAGCTTTCTTT
TRBV29-1	TRBD1	TRBJ2-7	many	CSVVRTGGDWQYF	TGCAGCGTTGTTAGGACAGGGGGCGACTGGCAGTACTTC
TRBV19	TRBD2	TRBJ2-7	many	CASPDGTSGNCYEQYF	TGTGCCAGTCCAGACGGGACTAGCGGGAACTGCTACGAGCAGTACTTC
TRBV27	TRBD2	TRBJ2-7	few	CASSHGGGSKNSYEQYF	TGTGCCAGCAGCCATGGGGGGGGGTCCAAAAACTCCTACGAGCAGTACTTC
TRBV9	-	TRBJ2-3	few	CASSVAWGSSDTQYF	TGTGCCAGCAGCGTAGCCTGGGGCAGCTCAGATACGCAGTATTTT
TRBV13	-	TRBJ1-2	-	CASSSTENYGYTF	TGTGCCAGCAGCTCGACAGAAAACTATGGCTACACCTTC
TRBV29-1	TRBD1	TRBJ2-1	many	CSVEGGVDRGSFDEQFF	TGCAGCGTTGAAGGAGGAGTGGACAGGGGAAGCTTCGATGAGCAGTTCTTC
TRBV12-3/TRBV12-4	-	TRBJ2-6	-	CASSLTSGASGANVLTF	TGTGCCAGCAGTCTCACGTCGGGTGCGTCTGGGGCCAACGTCCTGACTTTC
TRBV5-3	-	TRBJ1-1	few	CASSPPDRSTEAFF	TGTGCCAGCAGCCCCCCGGACAGAAGCACTGAAGCTTTCTTT
TRBV4-1	-	TRBJ2-7	few	CASSQDSRVRVYEQYF	TGCGCCAGCAGCCAAGACTCGAGGGTCAGGGTCTACGAGCAGTACTTC
TRBV7-3	TRBD2	TRBJ2-1	-	CASSPGVAGYNEQFF	TGTGCCAGCAGCCCCGGGGTAGCGGGCTACAATGAGCAGTTCTTC
TRBV19	-	TRBJ2-3	few	CASSMLRTPPDTQYF	TGTGCCAGTAGTATGCTCCGGACTCCGCCAGATACGCAGTATTTT
TRBV28	-	TRBJ1-1	many	CASRSMDTEAFF	TGTGCCAGCAGATCCATGGACACTGAAGCTTTCTTT
TRBV7-6	TRBD2	TRBJ2-2	few	CASSLFRGPQAGVNTGELFF	TGTGCCAGCAGCTTATTTCGGGGACCCCAAGCGGGAGTGAACACCGGGGAGCTGTTTTTT
TRBV27	TRBD1	TRBJ2-7	-	CASSYRTGPSYEQYF	TGTGCCAGCAGTTACCGGACAGGGCCCTCCTACGAGCAGTACTTC
TRBV11-2	TRBD1	TRBJ2-7	-	CASSWGQGLTYEQYF	TGTGCCAGCAGTTGGGGACAGGGCCTGACCTACGAGCAGTACTTC
TRBV28	-	TRBJ1-4	many	CASSLLGGGNEKLFF	TGTGCCAGCAGTTTATTGGGGGGAGGAAATGAAAAACTGTTTTTT
TRBV10-3	-	TRBJ2-1	few	CAISESNEQFF	TGTGCCATCAGTGAGTCAAATGAGCAGTTCTTC
TRBV6-5	-	TRBJ2-3	many	CASSGTLGDTQYF	TGTGCCAGCAGCGGTACTTTAGGGGATACGCAGTATTTT
TRBV28	TRBD2	TRBJ2-3	few	CASSYPRLASTDTQYF	TGTGCCAGCAGTTACCCTAGACTAGCCAGCACAGATACGCAGTATTTT
TRBV10-3	-	TRBJ1-5	-	CAISESDQPQHF	TGTGCCATCAGTGAGTCAGACCAGCCCCAGCATTTT
TRBV7-9	-	TRBJ2-7	many	CASSIGQSSYEQYF	TGTGCCAGCAGCATTGGACAGAGCTCCTACGAGCAGTACTTC
TRBV6-5	TRBD2	TRBJ2-2	-	CASRGLALPGALFF	TGTGCCAGCAGAGGACTAGCTCTCCCCGGGGCGCTGTTTTTT
TRBV27	-	TRBJ1-5	many	CASSLAPLSNQPQHF	TGTGCCAGCAGTTTAGCCCCCTTGAGCAATCAGCCCCAGCATTTT
TRBV29-1	-	TRBJ2-3	many	CSVGADTQYF	TGCAGCGTGGGGGCAGATACGCAGTATTTT
TRBV5-1	TRBD1	TRBJ2-5	many	CASSSLDRGDETQYF	TGCGCCAGCAGCTCCCTAGACAGGGGAGATGAGACCCAGTACTTC
TRBV18	-	TRBJ2-5	few	CASSPPSEETQYF	TGTGCCAGCTCACCACCGTCTGAAGAGACCCAGTACTTC
TRBV29-1	-	TRBJ2-1	few	CSVEGFSPSSYNEQFF	TGCAGCGTTGAAGGTTTTAGCCCGAGCTCCTACAATGAGCAGTTCTTC
TRBV19	-	TRBJ2-1	-	CASSIVLWNEQFF	TGTGCCAGTAGTATAGTCCTGTGGAATGAGCAGTTCTTC
TRBV7-9	-	TRBJ1-4	many	CASSLTTATNEKLFF	TGTGCCAGCAGCTTAACGACAGCAACTAATGAAAAACTGTTTTTT
TRBV20-1	-	TRBJ2-3	many	CSARDRAVDTQYF	TGCAGTGCTAGAGATAGAGCTGTAGATACGCAGTATTTT
TRBV7-9	-	TRBJ2-1	many	CASSLWGYEQFF	TGTGCCAGCAGCTTATGGGGGTATGAGCAGTTCTTC